The next 15 T cell receptor beta chains were all read from a single sample in a study of cytomegalovirus exposure and HLA in healthy donors. PCR involved 60 Vbeta and 13 Jbeta primers. Produced via immunoSEQ multiplex PCR; TCRdb's table is partial and in-frame only. The sample carries around 97,000 clones, more than 65% recorded once. The specimen sequenced was PBMCs. All receptors derive from a woman between 18 and 29 years old in good health and CMV-seropositive.

This clone was seen only a few times. The chain carries TRBV27 and TRBJ2-3, with 7 positions matching TRBD1. The V and J ends lost 3 bases and 2 bases, in that order; junction bases with no gene match: 2. The CDR3 extends over 14 amino acids. Germline CDR1 MNHEY, CDR2 SMNVEV (reference sequence). The CDR3: CASSLTGSTDTQYF. Written as DNA, the CDR3 is TGTGCCAGCAGTTTGACAGGGTCCACAGATACGCAGTATTTT.

This clone was seen only once. J is TRBJ2-5 and V is TRBV9, with 7 bases lining up with TRBD2. V shed 0 bases, J shed 5 bases, and the junction held 10 bases outside the gene matches. CDR1 SGDLS and CDR2 YYNGEE come from the germline V gene. The CDR3 has 16 residues. CDR3 protein: CASSVVPSGGGETQYF. The DNA for the CDR3 is TGTGCCAGCAGCGTAGTCCCTAGCGGAGGAGGGGAGACCCAGTACTTC.

The J gene is TRBJ2-5, the V gene TRBV6-1; TRBD1 matches 11 bases. Germline V gene sequence: CDR1 MNHNS, CDR2 SASEGT. The CDR3 is 16 residues long. With V trimmed by 4 bases and J by 1 base, 5 bases remained unmatched. The CDR3 coding sequence is TGTGCCAGCAGTGCCTCGGGACAGGGGGTCCAAGAGACCCAGTACTTC. Translated, it gives CASSASGQGVQETQYF.

This clone is a singleton in its sample. The V call is TRBV4-2, the J call TRBJ1-2; 8 bases match TRBD1. Germline values: CDR1 LGHNA, CDR2 YNFKEQ. V lost 3 bases, J lost 3 bases, and 15 bases stayed unmatched. The CDR3 totals 18 residues. This CDR3 reads CASSHWGREQGEDYGYTF. CDR3 nucleotides: TGTGCCAGCAGCCATTGGGGCCGCGAACAGGGGGAAGACTATGGCTACACCTTC.

The V call is TRBV5-1, the J call TRBJ2-7, with 7 bases aligning to TRBD2. V dropped 2 bases and J dropped 4; count of bases not matched to a gene: 9. CDR3 length equals 15 residues. Germline CDR1 is SGHRS and CDR2 is YFSETQ. The CDR3 here is CASSFKWGGGYEQYF. As DNA, the CDR3 is TGCGCCAGCAGCTTCAAGTGGGGGGGTGGATACGAGCAGTACTTC. Full variable domain (remainder filled in from reference TRBV5-1 and TRBJ2-7): KAGVTQTPRYLIKTRGQQVTLSCSPISGHRSVSWYQQTPGQGLQFLFEYFSETQRNKGNFPGRFSGRQFSNSRSEMNVSTLELGDSALYLCASSFKWGGGYEQYFGPGTRLTVT.

The rearrangement joins TRBV18 to TRBJ1-5; no clear D gene. The CDR3 length is 16 residues. Germline CDR1 reads KGHSH; CDR2 reads LQKENI. V was shortened by 2 bases and J by 2 bases, with 13 bases between the two germline ends. CDR3 sequence: CASSPSGPSGNQPQHF. CDR3 sequence (DNA): TGTGCCAGCTCACCATCAGGCCCATCGGGCAATCAGCCCCAGCATTTT.

This chain connects TRBV2 to TRBJ2-1, with a possible D match to TRBD2 (6 bases). CDR1 and CDR2 from the germline V gene are SNHLY and FYNNEI. V dropped 4 bases and J dropped 4 bases, with 8 bases sitting between them. The CDR3 is 13 amino acids. The CDR3 sequence: CASSAREYNEQFF. The CDR3 coding sequence is TGTGCCAGCAGTGCCCGGGAGTACAATGAGCAGTTCTTC.

The chain is built from TRBV18 and TRBJ1-1; D gene ambiguous. Per the germline V gene, CDR1 is KGHSH and CDR2 is LQKENI. The V end was cut by 0 bases, the J end by 6 bases, with 5 bases between. CDR3 length equals 12 residues. The CDR3 spells CASSPPGAEAFF. The CDR3 coding sequence is TGTGCCAGCTCACCACCCGGGGCTGAAGCTTTCTTT.

The chain employs TRBV9 and TRBJ2-5; 8 nucleotides line up with TRBD2. With V trimmed by 0 bases and J by 5 bases, 6 bases remained unmatched. Germline lookup yields CDR1 SGDLS and CDR2 YYNGEE. This CDR3 is 15 amino acids long. The CDR3 DNA reads as TGTGCCAGCAGCGTAGGTGCGGGAGGAAGTGAGACCCAGTACTTC. Amino acids: CASSVGAGGSETQYF.

V gene TRBV14 combines with J gene TRBJ2-2; 9 positions agree with TRBD2. Germline V gene data show CDR1 as SGHDN and CDR2 as FVKESK. The CDR3 contains 16 residues. Germline trimming cut 7 bases from V and 1 base from J; bases unmatched to any gene: 7. This CDR3 reads CASKSSGSLNTGELFF. The CDR3 DNA follows: TGTGCCAGCAAAAGTAGCGGGAGTTTGAACACCGGGGAGCTGTTTTTT.

The V and J genes are TRBV5-1 and TRBJ2-5; 12 bases align to TRBD2. The CDR3 runs 15 residues. The V and J ends lost 4 bases and 6 bases, in that order; junction bases with no gene match: 7. Germline V lookup: CDR1 SGHRS, CDR2 YFSETQ. The CDR3: CASSPTSGGPQTQYF. DNA of the CDR3: TGCGCCAGCAGCCCAACTAGCGGGGGGCCCCAGACCCAGTACTTC.

The rearrangement joins TRBV4-3 to TRBJ1-1, with 8 bases lining up with TRBD1. Germline trimming cut 3 bases from V and 3 bases from J; bases unmatched to any gene: 6. Germline lookup yields CDR1 LGHNA and CDR2 YSLEER. The CDR3 sequence is 15 residues long. In nucleotides, the CDR3 is TGCGCCAGCAGCCAGACAGGGGAGAGGGACACTGAAGCTTTCTTT. The encoded protein is CASSQTGERDTEAFF.

The chain uses TRBV7-2 and TRBJ2-3, with 10 bases identical to TRBD2. The V segment lost 6 bases and the J segment 3 bases; nucleotides outside the gene matches: 6. From germline, CDR1 is SGHTA and CDR2 FQGNSA. The CDR3 totals 15 residues. The CDR3, as DNA: TGTGCCAGCAGGACCTCGGGACTAGCGACAGATACGCAGTATTTT. This encodes CASRTSGLATDTQYF.

The rearrangement uses TRBV27 and TRBJ1-1; D possibly corresponds to TRBD1 (5 bases). V was trimmed by 5 bases and J by 6 bases, leaving 16 bases between them. This CDR3 comprises 14 residues. CDR1 MNHEY and CDR2 SMNVEV come from the germline V gene (reference sequence). For the CDR3, the DNA is TGTGCCAGCAGTCTGCGAGGCGGGGGGGCTGAAGCTTTCTTT. Its protein product is CASSLRGGGAEAFF.

The chain uses TRBV5-1 and TRBJ2-5; D might be TRBD2 (6 bases). This CDR3 contains 16 residues. V lost 0 bases to trimming and J lost 5 bases, with 17 bases between them. Germline V CDR1 and CDR2: SGHRS, YFSETQ. CDR3 sequence: CASSLAAGSHGETQYF. The CDR3 DNA reads TGCGCCAGCAGCTTGGCCGCGGGATCCCACGGGGAGACCCAGTACTTC.